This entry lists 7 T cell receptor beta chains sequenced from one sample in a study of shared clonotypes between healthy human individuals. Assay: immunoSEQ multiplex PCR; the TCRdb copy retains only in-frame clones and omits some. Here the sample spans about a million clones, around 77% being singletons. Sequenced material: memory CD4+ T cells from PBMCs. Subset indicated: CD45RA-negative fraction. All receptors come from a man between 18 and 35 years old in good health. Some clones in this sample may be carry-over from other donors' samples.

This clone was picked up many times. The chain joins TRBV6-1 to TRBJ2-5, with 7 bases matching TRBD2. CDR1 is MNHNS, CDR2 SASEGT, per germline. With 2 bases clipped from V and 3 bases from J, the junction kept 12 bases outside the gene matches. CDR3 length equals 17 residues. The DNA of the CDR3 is TGTGCCAGCAGTGAACGGGCGCGCCTCGGGGGGAAAGAGACCCAGTACTTC. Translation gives CASSERARLGGKETQYF.

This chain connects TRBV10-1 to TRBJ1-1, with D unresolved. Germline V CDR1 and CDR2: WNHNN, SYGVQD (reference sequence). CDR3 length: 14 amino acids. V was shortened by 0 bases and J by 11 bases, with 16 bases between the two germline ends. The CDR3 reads CASSESPEPLGAFF. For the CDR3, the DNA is TGCGCCAGCAGTGAGTCCCCCGAGCCTTTAGGTGCTTTCTTT.

The chain's CDR3 is CASSLVSGRGETQYF. The CDR3 bases are TGTGCCAGCAGCTTAGTATCGGGAAGGGGAGAGACCCAGTACTTC. The J gene is TRBJ2-5, the V gene TRBV7-2; D tentatively reads TRBD1 or TRBD2 (5 bases each). V dropped 1 base and J dropped 4 bases, with 13 bases sitting between them. The CDR3 has 15 amino acids. Per the germline V gene, CDR1 is SGHTA and CDR2 is FQGNSA.

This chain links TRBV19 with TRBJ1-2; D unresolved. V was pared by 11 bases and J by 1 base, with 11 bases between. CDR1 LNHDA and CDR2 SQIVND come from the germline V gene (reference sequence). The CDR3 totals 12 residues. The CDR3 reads CARIPLNYGYTF. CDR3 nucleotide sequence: TGTGCCCGGATCCCCCTTAACTATGGCTACACCTTC.

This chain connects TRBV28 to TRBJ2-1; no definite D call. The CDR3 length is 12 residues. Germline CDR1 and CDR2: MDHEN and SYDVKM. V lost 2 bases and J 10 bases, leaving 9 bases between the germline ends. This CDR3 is CASSLEVQEQFF. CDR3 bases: TGTGCCAGCAGTTTAGAGGTCCAGGAGCAGTTCTTC.

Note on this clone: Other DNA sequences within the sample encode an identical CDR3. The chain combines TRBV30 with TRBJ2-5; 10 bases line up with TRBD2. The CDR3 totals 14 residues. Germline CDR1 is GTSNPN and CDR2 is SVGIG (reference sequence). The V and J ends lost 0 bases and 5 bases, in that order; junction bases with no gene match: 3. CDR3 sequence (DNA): TGTGCCTGGAGTGTTCTAGCGGGAGTGGAGACCCAGTACTTC. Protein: CAWSVLAGVETQYF.

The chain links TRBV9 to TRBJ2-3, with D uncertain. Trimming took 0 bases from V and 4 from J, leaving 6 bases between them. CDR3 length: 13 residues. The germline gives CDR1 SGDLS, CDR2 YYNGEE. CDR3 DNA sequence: TGTGCCAGCAGCGTAGACATCTCAGATACGCAGTATTTT. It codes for CASSVDISDTQYF.